The rows below give T cell receptor beta chains drawn from one sample of a study of blood T cell repertoires in COVID-19. The assay was immunoSEQ multiplex PCR, and TCRdb's table has in-frame clones only and misses some. Among some 300,000 clones listed, about 90% were seen once. Sequenced sample: peripheral blood. These receptors all come from a woman aged 35 to 49 with COVID-19, enrolled during active disease. CDR3s include the opening cysteine and the closing phenylalanine or tryptophan. The D gene is left open where the match is weak. Expanded clones are given a class, and other clones once, few, many or no size at all.

few,TRBJ2-7,TRBV2,NA,TGTGCCAGCAGCCCAGGGACTGCCTACGAGCAGTACTTC,CASSPGTAYEQYF
NA,TRBJ1-1,TRBV18,NA,TGTGCCAGCTCACCACAGGCGGAGCAGGGCCCCTTTCGGAACACTGAAGCTTTCTTT,CASSPQAEQGPFRNTEAFF
NA,TRBJ1-6,TRBV6-5,NA,TGTGCCACGTCTGAGGGACAAAACCTTGGTTCACCCCTCCACTTT,CATSEGQNLGSPLHF
NA,TRBJ1-2,TRBV29-1,TRBD1,TGCAGCGTGGGCCTACAGGGGGCTGGGGGCTACACCTTC,CSVGLQGAGGYTF
once,TRBJ2-4,TRBV5-1,NA,TGCGCCAGCAGCCTTGGTAGCACGGCGGGAGCCAAAAACATTCAGTACTTC,CASSLGSTAGAKNIQYF
once,TRBJ2-7,TRBV19,NA,TGTGCCAGTAGTATAGGTGAGGGATACGAGCAGTACTTC,CASSIGEGYEQYF
NA,TRBJ2-3,TRBV7-2,TRBD2,TGTGCCAGCAGCTACCCTAGCGGGGGGGTTTGGGGTGTAGATACGCAGTATTTT,CASSYPSGGVWGVDTQYF
NA,TRBJ2-5,TRBV2,NA,TGTGCCAGCAGTGAAGTTGGTGCAGGGGCGGAGACCCAGTACTTC,CASSEVGAGAETQYF
NA,TRBJ1-2,TRBV18,NA,TGTGCCAGCTCACCTAGAACAGGACAAGATTATGGCTACACCTTC,CASSPRTGQDYGYTF
NA,TRBJ1-6,TRBV30,NA,TGTGCCTGGAGTGTACGGGGGGTCGGGTCACCCCTCCACTTT,CAWSVRGVGSPLHF
few,TRBJ1-2,TRBV13,NA,TGTGCCAGCAGCTTAGGTCAGGGTCAGGATGGCTACACCTTC,CASSLGQGQDGYTF
NA,TRBJ2-1,TRBV25-1,NA,TGTGCCAGCAGCGGACTCACACAAACCTACAATGAGCAGTTCTTC,CASSGLTQTYNEQFF
NA,TRBJ2-3,TRBV5-6,NA,TGTGCCAGCAGCTTACAGGGCGCGGCAGATACGCAGTATTTT,CASSLQGAADTQYF
NA,TRBJ2-2,TRBV7-3,NA,TGTGCCAGCAGCTTAATACGGGATAGCGGGGAGCTGTTTTTT,CASSLIRDSGELFF
once,TRBJ2-2,TRBV6-2/TRBV6-3,TRBD1,TGTGCCAGCAGTGCCGGGACAGCAAACACCGGGGAGCTGTTTTTT,CASSAGTANTGELFF
NA,TRBJ2-7,TRBV4-3,NA,TGCGCCAGCAGCCAAGATGAGGCAGGGACCTACGAGCAGTACTTC,CASSQDEAGTYEQYF
NA,TRBJ1-1,TRBV29-1,NA,TGCAGCGCCTCGACAGCTCGGAACACTGAAGCTTTCTTT,CSASTARNTEAFF
NA,TRBJ2-3,TRBV5-1,TRBD2,TGCGCCAGCAGCTCCGGGACTAGCGGGGACGCAGATACGCAGTATTTT,CASSSGTSGDADTQYF
NA,TRBJ1-1,TRBV7-9,NA,TGTGCCAGCCACGAGGTCGGCACTGAAGCTTTCTTT,CASHEVGTEAFF
few,TRBJ1-6,TRBV27,NA,TGTGCCAGCAGCAACAACGGGCAGGGTAATTCACCCCTCCACTTT,CASSNNGQGNSPLHF
NA,TRBJ1-5,TRBV30,NA,TGTGCCTGGAGGCACAGACAGAATCAGCCCCAGCATTTT,CAWRHRQNQPQHF
NA,TRBJ2-7,TRBV28,NA,TGTGCCAGCACCCTGGGGGCTCAACGAACCTACGAGCAGTACTTC,CASTLGAQRTYEQYF
NA,TRBJ1-5,TRBV9,NA,TGTGCCAGCTCTAGGGGGAGCAATCAGCCCCAGCATTTT,CASSRGSNQPQHF
NA,TRBJ2-3,TRBV7-3,TRBD1,TGTGCCAGCAGCTTTAGGGACAGGGGGCAAGATACGCAGTATTTT,CASSFRDRGQDTQYF
NA,TRBJ1-5,TRBV28,TRBD1,TGTGCCAGCAGTCCAGGGGGACAGCCCCAGCATTTT,CASSPGGQPQHF
NA,TRBJ1-2,TRBV12-3/TRBV12-4,TRBD1,TGTGCCAGCAGTCTAACAGGGGACTGGGGCTACACCTTC,CASSLTGDWGYTF
NA,TRBJ1-2,TRBV7-9,TRBD1,TGTGCCAGCAGCGTGGGACAGGGGAATGGCTACACCTTC,CASSVGQGNGYTF
NA,TRBJ2-7,TRBV7-8,TRBD2,TGTGCCAGCAGCCGAGGACTAGCGCTACCCTACGAGCAGTACTTC,CASSRGLALPYEQYF
NA,TRBJ2-3,TRBV11-3,NA,TGTGCCAGCAGCTTAGATCAATTTCGGGCAGATACGCAGTATTTT,CASSLDQFRADTQYF